This TCR beta chain was profiled in a study of breast tumors, draining lymph nodes, adjacent tissues. MiXCR, applied by TCRdb to the multiplex PCR reads, yields one record per CDR3 protein. The sample includes approximately 140,000 distinct CDR3 sequences, about 31% seen only once; the top ten take about 2.5%. A note on this clonotype: The antigen is not known. A read error is possible here, since a much larger clone lies one base away. The final CDR3 position lacks the conserved phenylalanine or tryptophan, pointing to a likely read error.

Study results and caveats: Tumors had less TCR diversity than lymph nodes, more than nontumor tissue.

Samples came from axillary lymph nodes draining the breast cancer. This CDR3 spans 15 amino acids. The germline V gene has CDR1 MDHEN and CDR2 SYDVKM. V was clipped by 7 bases and J by 5 bases; unmatched bases: 12. Sequences were obtained from axillary lymph node tissue. This chain joins TRBV28 and TRBJ2-5; 8 bases align to TRBD2. The clonotype was recovered from a female donor with breast cancer. Some clones in this sample may be carry-over from other donors' samples. DNA of the CDR3: TGTGCCAGCACTCCCTTCCGGGGGGGCGTTGAGACCCAGTACCTC. Translation: CASTPFRGGVETQYL.